A selection of T cell receptor beta chains follows, all from one sample in a study of T cell responses to AZD1222 COVID-19 vaccine. The data were produced by immunoSEQ multiplex PCR, yet TCRdb's version contains in-frame clones alone and is incomplete. Of 120,000 or so clones in the sample, about 94% were seen once. The specimen was peripheral blood, collected 28 days after the second AZD1222 dose. Source of these receptors: an adult who received the AZD1222 COVID-19 vaccine. Each CDR3 is given with its conserved first and last residue. The D gene is left open where the match is weak. Size values are once, few and many counts, or a class for expanded clones, and some rows have none.

>once|NA|TRBJ1-5|TRBV5-8
CASSLVVRDAPHQPQHF
TGTGCCAGCAGCTTGGTTGTTAGAGATGCCCCTCATCAGCCCCAGCATTTT
>few|NA|TRBJ1-1|TRBV5-5
CASSLGHIDTEAFF
TGTGCCAGCAGCTTGGGACACATAGACACTGAAGCTTTCTTT
>NA|NA|TRBJ1-3|TRBV5-1
CASSLPNDAGNTIYF
TGCGCCAGCAGCTTACCCAATGATGCTGGAAACACCATATATTTT
>NA|NA|TRBJ2-1|TRBV10-2
CASSEYNEQFF
TGCGCCAGCAGTGAATACAATGAGCAGTTCTTC
>NA|NA|TRBJ2-3|TRBV7-2
CASSLLAYTQYF
TGTGCCAGCAGCTTACTGGCTTATACGCAGTATTTT
>NA|TRBD1|TRBJ2-1|TRBV11-2
CASSLRSPGGGNEQFF
TGTGCCAGCAGCTTGAGATCGCCAGGGGGTGGCAATGAGCAGTTCTTC
>NA|TRBD1|TRBJ2-5|TRBV13
CASSYRGQGIEETQYF
TGTGCCAGCAGCTATAGGGGACAGGGGATAGAAGAGACCCAGTACTTC
>NA|NA|TRBJ2-2|TRBV27
CAIQRAGELFF
TGTGCCATTCAAAGGGCCGGGGAGCTGTTTTTT
>NA|TRBD1|TRBJ1-2|TRBV19
CASSTSGTATGGNYGYTF
TGTGCCAGTAGCACTTCCGGGACAGCGACCGGAGGTAACTATGGCTACACCTTC
>NA|NA|TRBJ1-2|TRBV27
CASSLYGMNYGYTF
TGTGCCAGCAGTTTATACGGGATGAACTATGGCTACACCTTC
>NA|NA|TRBJ1-4|TRBV21-1
CASSNRDRRDNEKLFF
TGTGCCAGCAGCAACCGAGACAGGCGCGATAATGAAAAACTGTTTTTT
>once|NA|TRBJ1-1|TRBV30
CAWKVGWQEAFF
TGTGCCTGGAAGGTTGGCTGGCAAGAAGCTTTCTTT
>NA|NA|TRBJ1-1|TRBV19
CASSSGGTNTEAFF
TGTGCCAGTAGTAGTGGGGGGACTAACACTGAAGCTTTCTTT
>NA|NA|TRBJ1-2|TRBV7-9
CASSFGQLYGYTF
TGTGCCAGCAGCTTCGGTCAGCTCTATGGCTACACCTTC
>NA|TRBD1|TRBJ1-1|TRBV6-5
CASGPDRGSEAFF
TGTGCCAGCGGCCCGGACAGGGGCTCTGAAGCTTTCTTT
>NA|NA|TRBJ1-1|TRBV18
CASSARDNTEAFF
TGTGCCAGCTCAGCCAGGGATAACACTGAAGCTTTCTTT
>NA|TRBD1|TRBJ2-1|TRBV2
CASSWTGADNEQFF
TGTGCCAGCAGTTGGACAGGGGCGGACAATGAGCAGTTCTTC
>NA|NA|TRBJ1-2|TRBV6-1
CASSEELGRHITGYTF
TGTGCCAGCAGTGAAGAGCTTGGCAGGCATATTACGGGCTACACCTTC
>once|NA|TRBJ1-1|TRBV2
CASSEAGYTEAFF
TGTGCCAGCAGTGAAGCAGGGTACACTGAAGCTTTCTTT
>NA|TRBD2|TRBJ2-2|TRBV7-9
CASSLPRGANTGELFF
TGTGCCAGCAGCTTACCCCGGGGGGCGAACACCGGGGAGCTGTTTTTT